These 21 T cell receptor beta chains were all obtained from the same sample, sequenced in a study of blood T cell repertoires in COVID-19. Assay used: immunoSEQ multiplex PCR; TCRdb lists only in-frame clones, some missing. The sample lists 200,000 to 300,000 clones; roughly 86% were seen once. The sequencing sample was made of peripheral blood. These receptor sequences come from a man older than 75 with acute or convalescent COVID-19.

The chain is built from TRBV27 and TRBJ1-3; D gene unclear. V gave up 2 bases and J gave up 0 bases, with 11 bases separating them. The CDR3 is 16 amino acids. Germline V gene lookup returns CDR1 MNHEY and CDR2 SMNVEV (reference sequence). CDR3 sequence reads: CASSLDTRSSGNTIYF. DNA for the CDR3: TGTGCCAGCAGTTTAGACACTCGAAGCTCTGGAAACACCATATATTTT.

The table lists this clone with a count of one. The chain employs TRBV3-1 (or the pseudogene TRBV3-2) and TRBJ1-1; 8 positions match TRBD1. CDR3 length equals 14 residues. Germline-derived CDR1 and CDR2 are LGHDT and YNNKEL (reference sequence). The V segment lost 5 bases and the J segment 1 base; nucleotides outside the gene matches: 3. CDR3 region: CASSFGTGNTEAFF. CDR3 in DNA: TGTGCCAGCAGCTTTGGGACAGGGAACACTGAAGCTTTCTTT.

Only one count was recorded for this clone. The sample carries other DNA sequences with the same CDR3. The chain combines TRBV6-1 with TRBJ1-6; D is perhaps TRBD1 (5 bases). V lost 1 base and J lost 0, with 10 bases in between. This CDR3 has 17 residues. CDR1 and CDR2 (germline): MNHNS, SASEGT. CDR3 sequence reads: CASSEVGGSSYNSPLHF. The CDR3 DNA sequence: TGTGCCAGCAGTGAAGTCGGGGGTAGCTCCTATAATTCACCCCTCCACTTT.

This clone was recorded only once. The CDR3, as DNA: TGCGCCAGCAGCTTAGGGAGCGGGAACACCATATATTTT. It translates to CASSLGSGNTIYF. The chain uses TRBV5-1 and TRBJ1-3; D ambiguous. Germline CDR1 reads SGHRS; CDR2 reads YFSETQ. Trimming removed 2 bases from V and 7 bases from J, with 10 bases in between. The CDR3 extends over 13 amino acids.

A few counts support this clone. The genes are TRBV6-1 and TRBJ2-7, with D perhaps matching TRBD2 (6 bases). The CDR3 is 14 amino acids. V dropped 3 bases and J dropped 0 bases, with 9 bases sitting between them. Germline V lookup: CDR1 MNHNS, CDR2 SASEGT. CDR3 bases: TGTGCCAGCAGTGATGCCGGGAGCTCCTACGAGCAGTACTTC. It encodes CASSDAGSSYEQYF.

The rearrangement links TRBV5-1 to TRBJ2-3; 7 nucleotides agree with TRBD1. The ends lost 5 bases at V and 2 bases at J; junction bases unmatched: 5. The CDR3 loop spans 14 amino acids. Germline loops: CDR1 SGHRS, CDR2 YFSETQ. CDR3 region: CASSRTGLTDTQYF. For the CDR3, the DNA is TGCGCCAGCAGTAGGACAGGCCTCACAGATACGCAGTATTTT. Full variable domain (outside the CDR3, taken from reference TRBV5-1 and TRBJ2-3): KAGVTQTPRYLIKTRGQQVTLSCSPISGHRSVSWYQQTPGQGLQFLFEYFSETQRNKGNFPGRFSGRQFSNSRSEMNVSTLELGDSALYLCASSRTGLTDTQYFGPGTRLTVL.

This CDR3 is CASSTGQGRVLEKKHF. CDR3 in DNA: TGTGCCAGTAGTACCGGACAGGGTCGAGTTCTAGAGAAGAAGCATTTT. The chain couples TRBV19 to TRBJ1-5; 8 bases match TRBD1. This CDR3 has 16 amino acids. Germline values: CDR1 LNHDA, CDR2 SQIVND (reference sequence). J lost 14 bases, V lost 4 bases, and 19 bases had no gene match.

As DNA, the CDR3 is TGTGCCAGCAGCTTAGGAGAGAGTGGCTACACCTTC. It encodes CASSLGESGYTF. The chain joins TRBV7-3 to TRBJ1-2; D not resolved. This CDR3 region has 12 residues. Germline-derived CDR1 and CDR2 are SGHTA and FQGTGA. V lost 2 bases to trimming and J lost 7 bases, with 8 bases between them.

This rearrangement joins TRBV28 to TRBJ1-2; D is unresolved. The CDR3 has 14 residues. Germline V CDR1 and CDR2: MDHEN, SYDVKM. V shed 7 bases and J shed 5 bases, with 17 bases lying between them. CDR3 in amino acids: CASTSTWAEYGYTF. DNA for the CDR3: TGTGCCAGCACCTCCACCTGGGCAGAATATGGCTACACCTTC.

The chain carries TRBV12-5 and TRBJ2-2, with 10 bases fitting TRBD1. V dropped 4 bases and J dropped 6; count of bases not matched to a gene: 5. The CDR3 length is 15 residues. From germline, CDR1 is LGHNT and CDR2 FRNRAP. CDR3 amino acids: CASGSDRGLAGELFF. The CDR3 bases are TGTGCTAGTGGTTCCGACAGGGGGCTCGCCGGGGAGCTGTTTTTT.

The chain employs TRBV28 and TRBJ1-1, with D possibly TRBD1 on 5 matching bases. This CDR3 contains 16 residues. Trimming took 8 bases from V and 5 from J, leaving 24 bases between them. The V gene's germline CDR1 is MDHEN and CDR2 SYDVKM. Here the CDR3 reads CASQEGGARVETEAFF. The CDR3 DNA follows: TGTGCCAGCCAAGAAGGTGGGGCTAGGGTAGAAACTGAAGCTTTCTTT.

The CDR3 region is CASSPRQALNQPQHF. The CDR3, as DNA: TGTGCCAGCTCACCTCGACAGGCTCTCAATCAGCCCCAGCATTTT. V gene TRBV18 combines with J gene TRBJ1-5; D is possibly TRBD1 (6 bases). Germline V gives CDR1 KGHSH, CDR2 LQKENI. The CDR3 contains 15 residues. Trimming stripped 3 bases from V and 3 bases from J, with 12 bases between.

This chain links TRBV19 with TRBJ2-1, with 8 positions matching TRBD1. Germline values: CDR1 LNHDA, CDR2 SQIVND (reference sequence). With 3 bases clipped from V and 9 bases from J, the junction kept 7 bases outside the gene matches. This CDR3 is 14 amino acids long. DNA of the CDR3: TGTGCCAGTAGTATGGGCCAGGGGGCCGGTGAGCAGTTCTTC. Protein: CASSMGQGAGEQFF.

V usage is TRBV7-8 and J usage is TRBJ2-5, with 9 bases identical to TRBD2. The CDR3 extends over 17 amino acids. CDR1 is SGHVS, CDR2 FQNEAQ, per germline. Trimming removed 1 base from V and 4 bases from J; junction bases left unmatched: 10. CDR3 in DNA: TGTGCCAGCAGCTTAGAGGGTAGCGGGAGATCAGGAGAGACCCAGTACTTC. Translating gives CASSLEGSGRSGETQYF.

The chain's CDR3 is CASSLVTSVHEQYF. In DNA, the CDR3 is TGTGCCAGCAGCTTAGTGACTAGCGTACACGAGCAGTACTTC. The chain couples TRBV7-8 to TRBJ2-7; 8 bases align to TRBD2. Germline CDR1 and CDR2: SGHVS and FQNEAQ. V shed 1 base and J 5 bases; nucleotides not matched to a gene: 4. This CDR3 is built from 14 residues.

This clone appeared a single time. This rearrangement joins TRBV7-2 to TRBJ1-2, with 8 bases that match TRBD1. The CDR3 sequence is 15 residues long. V lost 4 bases to trimming and J lost 4 bases; unmatched junction nucleotides: 8. Germline V lookup: CDR1 SGHTA, CDR2 FQGNSA. In nucleotides, the CDR3 is TGTGCCAGCAGCTCTACCGCCGGGACAGGCTATGGCTACACCTTC. Its translation is CASSSTAGTGYGYTF. The whole variable domain, filled in from reference TRBV7-2 and TRBJ1-2, reads GAGVSQSPSNKVTEKGKDVELRCDPISGHTALYWYRQSLGQGLEFLIYFQGNSAPDKSGLPSDRFSAERTGGSVSTLTIQRTQQEDSAVYLCASSSTAGTGYGYTFGSGTRLTVV.

This chain uses TRBV28 with TRBJ2-2, with 7 bases that match TRBD1. V shed 7 bases and J 5 bases; nucleotides not matched to a gene: 16. This CDR3 is 17 amino acids long. CDR1 and CDR2 from the germline V gene are MDHEN and SYDVKM. CDR3 DNA: TGTGCCAGCAATATAGGGGGCATGTCAGTTGGGACCGGGGAGCTGTTTTTT. Protein: CASNIGGMSVGTGELFF.

This sequence joins TRBV7-9 and TRBJ2-1, with 8 positions matching TRBD2. The V and J ends lost 4 bases and 12 bases, in that order; junction bases with no gene match: 11. The CDR3 has 14 amino acids. CDR1 and CDR2 from the germline V gene are SEHNR and FQNEAQ (reference sequence). CDR3 in amino acids: CASSSSAAGERQFF. As DNA, the CDR3 is TGTGCCAGCAGCTCCAGTGCAGCGGGAGAGAGGCAGTTCTTC. Together with reference TRBV7-9 and TRBJ2-1, the CDR3 gives the full variable domain: DTGVSQNPRHKITKRGQNVTFRCDPISEHNRLYWYRQTLGQGPEFLTYFQNEAQLEKSRLLSDRFSAERPKGSFSTLEIQRTEQGDSAMYLCASSSSAAGERQFFGPGTRLTVL.

The chain uses TRBV10-1 and TRBJ2-3, with 9 positions matching TRBD2. V shed 6 bases, J shed 2 bases, and the junction held 6 bases outside the gene matches. The CDR3 runs to 15 residues. Germline V lookup: CDR1 WNHNN, CDR2 SYGVQD (reference sequence). CDR3 sequence reads: CASRPGLAFTDTQYF. Here the CDR3 DNA reads TGCGCCAGCAGGCCGGGACTAGCCTTCACAGATACGCAGTATTTT.

The chain recombines TRBV27 with TRBJ1-1, with TRBD1 as a possible D gene (6 bases). Germline V gene lookup returns CDR1 MNHEY and CDR2 SMNVEV (reference sequence). The CDR3 totals 13 residues. The V gene lost 5 bases and the J gene lost 5 bases, with 12 bases spanning the gap. The DNA for the CDR3 is TGTGCCAGCAGTCTACAGGGATCAACTGAAGCTTTCTTT. Translation gives CASSLQGSTEAFF.

J is TRBJ2-2 and V is TRBV6-6; 9 nucleotides match TRBD1. V shed 4 bases, J shed 6 bases, and the junction held 9 bases outside the gene matches. Germline CDR1 MNHNY, CDR2 SVGAGI (reference sequence). The CDR3 loop spans 16 amino acids. CDR3 DNA: TGTGCCAGCAGTTGGGAAATCGGGACAGGGCCCGGGGAGCTGTTTTTT. Amino acids: CASSWEIGTGPGELFF.